This is a list of T cell receptor beta chains from one sample in a study of OX40 agonist ivuxolimab in advanced cancers. Profiling relied on immunoSEQ multiplex PCR, and the TCRdb table lists in-frame clones only, not all of them. Of roughly 90,000 clones in the sample, roughly 93% are singletons; the top ten hold 0.33%. This specimen consisted of CD4+ or CD8+ T cells sorted from blood, obtained in a trial of the OX40 agonist ivuxolimab. The receptor set was obtained from an adult with an advanced solid tumor such as melanoma, head and neck, liver or kidney cancer. Each CDR3 is given with its conserved first and last residue. The order of the fields is D gene, V gene, J gene, clone size, CDR3 DNA, CDR3 protein. The D gene is left open where the match is weak. Size is stated for part of the rows, as once, few or many counts, or as a class when the clone is expanded.

d_call: TRBD1; v_call: TRBV28; j_call: TRBJ2-7; clone_size: .; cdr3_nt: TGTGCCAGCAGCTTCAGGGACAGGGTGTTATACGAGCAGTACTTC; cdr3_aa: CASSFRDRVLYEQYF
d_call: .; v_call: TRBV7-2; j_call: TRBJ2-3; clone_size: .; cdr3_nt: TGTGCCAGCAGCTTAGCGAGGAGGGCGAGGGGTGCAGATACGCAGTATTTT; cdr3_aa: CASSLARRARGADTQYF
d_call: .; v_call: TRBV7-2; j_call: TRBJ2-7; clone_size: .; cdr3_nt: TGTGCCAGCAGCTTATACTTCTACTACGAGCAGTACTTC; cdr3_aa: CASSLYFYYEQYF
d_call: .; v_call: TRBV7-2; j_call: TRBJ2-7; clone_size: .; cdr3_nt: TGTGCCAGCAGTAGGAGAGGTCAGGGCCCCCTCTACGAGCAGTACTTC; cdr3_aa: CASSRRGQGPLYEQYF
d_call: TRBD1; v_call: TRBV5-4; j_call: TRBJ2-6; clone_size: .; cdr3_nt: TGTGCCAGCAGCCACCGACAGGGGGCTGGATCCGGGGCCAACGTCCTGACTTTC; cdr3_aa: CASSHRQGAGSGANVLTF
d_call: .; v_call: TRBV5-1; j_call: TRBJ2-2; clone_size: once; cdr3_nt: TGCGCCAGCAGCTTCACAGGGTGGGGGAACACCGGGGAGCTGTTTTTT; cdr3_aa: CASSFTGWGNTGELFF
d_call: .; v_call: TRBV7-9; j_call: TRBJ2-7; clone_size: .; cdr3_nt: TGTGCCAGCAGCTTAGAACTAGGTGTGTATCTCGGCGAGCAGTACTTC; cdr3_aa: CASSLELGVYLGEQYF
d_call: .; v_call: TRBV21-1; j_call: TRBJ1-2; clone_size: .; cdr3_nt: TGTGCCAGCAGCAAAAAAAAGGAGCAGGGGGCGCATTATGGCTACACCTTC; cdr3_aa: CASSKKKEQGAHYGYTF
d_call: TRBD1; v_call: TRBV2; j_call: TRBJ2-2; clone_size: few; cdr3_nt: TGTGCCAGCAGCGACGGGACAGGGGGCGTCCCCGGGGAGCTGTTTTTT; cdr3_aa: CASSDGTGGVPGELFF
d_call: .; v_call: TRBV19; j_call: TRBJ2-7; clone_size: .; cdr3_nt: TGTGCCAGTAGTATCACAGGGGGGGACTACGAGCAGTACTTC; cdr3_aa: CASSITGGDYEQYF
d_call: .; v_call: TRBV19; j_call: TRBJ2-3; clone_size: .; cdr3_nt: TGTGCCAGTAGTAGGAGGTGGGGCGTCACAGATACGCAGTATTTT; cdr3_aa: CASSRRWGVTDTQYF
d_call: TRBD1; v_call: TRBV11-2; j_call: TRBJ2-5; clone_size: .; cdr3_nt: TGTGCCAGCAGCTTGATGGGACAGCCCCGGGGAGAGACCCAGTACTTC; cdr3_aa: CASSLMGQPRGETQYF
d_call: .; v_call: TRBV5-5; j_call: TRBJ2-5; clone_size: once; cdr3_nt: TGTGCCAGCAGCATCGACTGGGGAGAGACCCAGTACTTC; cdr3_aa: CASSIDWGETQYF
d_call: .; v_call: TRBV19; j_call: TRBJ1-5; clone_size: .; cdr3_nt: TGTGCCAGTACCTCGCTAGGAATTAATCAGCCCCAGCATTTT; cdr3_aa: CASTSLGINQPQHF
d_call: .; v_call: TRBV19; j_call: TRBJ1-4; clone_size: .; cdr3_nt: TGTGCCACCCTTGGCTTCGGACGGGATGAAAAACTGTTTTTT; cdr3_aa: CATLGFGRDEKLFF
d_call: TRBD2; v_call: TRBV2; j_call: TRBJ2-1; clone_size: once; cdr3_nt: TGTGCCAGCAGTGGACCGGGACTAGCGGCAAGCTCCTACAATGAGCAGTTCTTC; cdr3_aa: CASSGPGLAASSYNEQFF
d_call: .; v_call: TRBV27; j_call: TRBJ1-3; clone_size: .; cdr3_nt: TGTGCCAGCAGTTTATCGGGGGGCCGAGGAAACACCATATATTTT; cdr3_aa: CASSLSGGRGNTIYF
d_call: TRBD2; v_call: TRBV30; j_call: TRBJ2-1; clone_size: .; cdr3_nt: TGTGCCTGGCGGGTAGCGGGAGGATACAATGAGCAGTTCTTC; cdr3_aa: CAWRVAGGYNEQFF
d_call: .; v_call: TRBV27; j_call: TRBJ2-6; clone_size: .; cdr3_nt: TGTGCCAGCAGTAAAGGGGGCTCTGGGGCCAACGTCCTGACTTTC; cdr3_aa: CASSKGGSGANVLTF
d_call: .; v_call: TRBV19; j_call: TRBJ1-5; clone_size: .; cdr3_nt: TGTGCCAGCGCGAGAGGTAGCAATCAGCCCCAGCATTTT; cdr3_aa: CASARGSNQPQHF
d_call: TRBD2; v_call: TRBV28; j_call: TRBJ2-1; clone_size: once; cdr3_nt: TGTGCCAGCAGACTTTTAGGACTAGCGGGGGGCAATGAGCAGTTCTTC; cdr3_aa: CASRLLGLAGGNEQFF
d_call: .; v_call: TRBV7-9; j_call: TRBJ1-2; clone_size: .; cdr3_nt: TGTGCCAGCAGCTTGGAGGGATTTAACTATGGCTACACCTTC; cdr3_aa: CASSLEGFNYGYTF
d_call: TRBD1; v_call: TRBV7-2; j_call: TRBJ1-5; clone_size: .; cdr3_nt: TGTGCCAGCAGCCCATGGACAGGGGGCAATCAGCCCCAGCATTTT; cdr3_aa: CASSPWTGGNQPQHF
d_call: .; v_call: TRBV6-5; j_call: TRBJ2-7; clone_size: .; cdr3_nt: TGTGCCAGCAGACACATGCACGAGCAGTACTTC; cdr3_aa: CASRHMHEQYF
d_call: TRBD2; v_call: TRBV15; j_call: TRBJ2-7; clone_size: .; cdr3_nt: TGTGCCACCAGCAGAGAGGGTAGCGGGACCTACGAGCAGTACTTC; cdr3_aa: CATSREGSGTYEQYF
d_call: .; v_call: TRBV18; j_call: TRBJ2-3; clone_size: .; cdr3_nt: TGTGCCAGCTCACAACGGGGAGGAGATACGCAGTATTTT; cdr3_aa: CASSQRGGDTQYF
d_call: .; v_call: TRBV2; j_call: TRBJ2-7; clone_size: few; cdr3_nt: TGTGCCAGCAGTGATCGGACAGAGACCTACGAGCAGTACTTC; cdr3_aa: CASSDRTETYEQYF